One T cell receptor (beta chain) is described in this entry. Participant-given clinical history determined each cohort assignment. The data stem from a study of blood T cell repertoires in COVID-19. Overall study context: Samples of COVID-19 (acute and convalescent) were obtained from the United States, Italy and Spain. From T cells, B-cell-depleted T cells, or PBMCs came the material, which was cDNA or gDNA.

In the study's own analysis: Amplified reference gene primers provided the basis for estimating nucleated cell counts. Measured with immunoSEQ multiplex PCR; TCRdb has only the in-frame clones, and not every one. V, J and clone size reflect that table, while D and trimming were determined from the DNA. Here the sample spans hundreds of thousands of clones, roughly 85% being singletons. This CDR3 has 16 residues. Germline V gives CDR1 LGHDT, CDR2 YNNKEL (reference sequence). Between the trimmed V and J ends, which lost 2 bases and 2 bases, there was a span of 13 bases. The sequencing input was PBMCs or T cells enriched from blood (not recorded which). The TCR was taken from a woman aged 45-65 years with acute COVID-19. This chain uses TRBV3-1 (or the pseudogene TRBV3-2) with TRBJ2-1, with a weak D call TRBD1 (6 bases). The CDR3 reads CASSQSRTGPYNEQFF. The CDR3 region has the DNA TGTGCCAGCAGCCAATCACGTACAGGGCCCTACAATGAGCAGTTCTTC.